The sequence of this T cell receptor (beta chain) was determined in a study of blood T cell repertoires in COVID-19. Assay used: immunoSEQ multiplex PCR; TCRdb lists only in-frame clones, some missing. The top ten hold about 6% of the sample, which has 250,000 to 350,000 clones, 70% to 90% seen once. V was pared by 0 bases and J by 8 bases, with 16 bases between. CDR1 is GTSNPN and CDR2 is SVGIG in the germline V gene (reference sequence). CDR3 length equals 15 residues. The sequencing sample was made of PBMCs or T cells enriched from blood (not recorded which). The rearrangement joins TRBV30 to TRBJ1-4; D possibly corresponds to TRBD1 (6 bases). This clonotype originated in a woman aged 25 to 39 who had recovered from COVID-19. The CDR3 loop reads CAWSVSTGGGEKLFF. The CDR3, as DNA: TGTGCCTGGAGTGTATCTACAGGCGGGGGCGAAAAACTGTTTTTT. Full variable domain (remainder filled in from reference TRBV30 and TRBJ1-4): SQTIHQWPATLVQPVGSPLSLECTVEGTSNPNLYWYRQAAGRGLQLLFYSVGIGQISSEVPQNLSASRPQDRQFILSSKKLLLSDSGFYLCAWSVSTGGGEKLFFGSGTQLSVL.